A single sample gave rise to the 31 T cell receptor beta chains below, sequenced in a study of T cell clonotyping in hematopoietic cell transplantation. Stated time point: recipient sample about 28 days before transplant, after cytoreduction. The protocol was immunoSEQ multiplex PCR, while the TCRdb copy is restricted to in-frame clones and leaves out a portion. The profile shows about 19,000 clones, 77% of them singletons. The specimen was peripheral blood mononuclear cells, collected before stem cell transplant. All receptors come from a man aged 55 to 70 with acute myeloid leukemia. Some clones in this sample may be carry-over from other donors' samples.

In this sample, this clone turned up once. At one end the junction does not follow the germline gene, possibly because of a read error. Other nucleotide sequences in the sample specify the same CDR3. The V gene is TRBV6-1, the J gene TRBJ2-7, with TRBD2 matching 10 bases. Germline CDR1 MNHNS, CDR2 SASEGT. CDR3 size: 15 residues. CDR3 sequence reads: CASSEVSAGGYEQYF. CDR3 coding DNA: TGTGCCAGCAGCGAAGTATCAGCGGGAGGGTACGAGCAGTACTTC.

V and J are TRBV27 and TRBJ1-5; the D gene is possibly TRBD1 (5 bases). V was pared by 5 bases and J by 12 bases, with 20 bases between. Germline V gene sequence: CDR1 MNHEY, CDR2 SMNVEV (reference sequence). The CDR3 loop spans 14 amino acids. The CDR3 coding sequence is TGTGCCAGCAGTCCCCGAATCGGACACTTCGACCAGCATTTT. Translated, it gives CASSPRIGHFDQHF.

V usage is TRBV19 and J usage is TRBJ2-6; a weak D match, TRBD1 (6 bases). CDR1 is LNHDA, CDR2 SQIVND, per germline (reference sequence). The CDR3 extends over 17 amino acids. The ends were cut back, 4 bases at V and 0 bases at J, with 13 bases in the middle. The CDR3, as DNA: TGTGCCAGTAGTAGCGCAGGGGATATCTCTGGGGCCAACGTCCTGACTTTC. It yields the protein CASSSAGDISGANVLTF.

This clone was observed a single time. V usage is TRBV7-8 and J usage is TRBJ2-5, with a possible D match to TRBD1 (7 bases). The CDR3 extends over 15 amino acids. The V and J ends lost 6 bases and 2 bases respectively, with 16 bases between them. CDR1 is SGHVS and CDR2 is FQNEAQ in the germline V gene. The CDR3 region is CASRFAGQPQETQYF. The CDR3 DNA reads as TGTGCCAGCAGGTTTGCGGGACAGCCTCAAGAGACCCAGTACTTC.

The table lists this clone with a few counts. The rearrangement uses TRBV5-4 and TRBJ2-7; D gene uncertain. V lost 0 bases and J 1 base, leaving 5 bases between the germline ends. This CDR3 has 13 amino acids. Per germline, CDR1 SGHNT and CDR2 YYREEE (reference sequence). The CDR3 sequence: CASSLAGSYEQYF. The CDR3 DNA follows: TGTGCCAGCAGCTTGGCAGGTTCCTACGAGCAGTACTTC.

This rearrangement joins TRBV6-5 to TRBJ1-1; D is possibly TRBD1 (6 bases). The CDR3 has 15 residues. Per germline, CDR1 MNHEY and CDR2 SVGAGI. V was pared by 0 bases and J by 2 bases, with 10 bases between. CDR3 amino acids: CASSYSWTVNTEAFF. CDR3 sequence (DNA): TGTGCCAGCAGTTACTCTTGGACAGTTAACACTGAAGCTTTCTTT.

The chain combines TRBV11-1 with TRBJ1-2; D ambiguous. CDR1 is SGHAT and CDR2 is FQDESV in the germline V gene (reference sequence). With 5 bases removed from V and 8 bases from J, the gap between germline ends came to 12 bases. This CDR3 has 12 residues. The CDR3 region is CASSPPTGGYTF. The CDR3 DNA follows: TGTGCCAGCAGCCCGCCGACTGGGGGCTACACCTTC.

The chain employs TRBV6-1 and TRBJ2-5; 8 positions agree with TRBD2. CDR3 size: 15 residues. From germline, CDR1 is MNHNS and CDR2 SASEGT. V shed 7 bases, J shed 1 base, and the junction held 8 bases outside the gene matches. CDR3 bases: TGTGCCAGCATCCCAGCGGGGGCAACCCAAGAGACCCAGTACTTC. This sequence encodes CASIPAGATQETQYF.

This clone was counted a single time. J is TRBJ1-6 and V is TRBV18; 7 bases match TRBD1. J was trimmed by 8 bases and V by 4 bases; bases with no gene match: 8. CDR1 is KGHSH, CDR2 LQKENI, per germline. The CDR3 totals 15 residues. This chain's CDR3 is CASSLRGRGDSPLHF. CDR3 DNA: TGTGCCAGCTCACTAAGGGGGCGCGGGGATTCACCCCTCCACTTT.

This clone is medium-sized. The chain combines TRBV2 with TRBJ2-7, with D uncertain. The germline CDR1 and CDR2 sequences are SNHLY and FYNNEI. The ends were cut back, 2 bases at V and 3 bases at J, with 8 bases in the middle. The CDR3 runs to 13 residues. This CDR3 is CASSEIRHYEQYF. In nucleotides, the CDR3 is TGTGCCAGCAGTGAAATTCGACACTACGAGCAGTACTTC.

This clone was picked up a small number of times. The chain uses TRBV19 and TRBJ1-1; no reliable D call. With 1 base removed from V and 0 bases from J, the gap between germline ends came to 9 bases. Germline loops: CDR1 LNHDA, CDR2 SQIVND (reference sequence). CDR3 size: 15 residues. The CDR3, as DNA: TGTGCCAGTAGTATAGTTGCAGCTTTGAACACTGAAGCTTTCTTT. It codes for CASSIVAALNTEAFF.

The genes are TRBV6-1 and TRBJ2-3; TRBD2 matches 11 bases. Looked up from germline, CDR1 is MNHNS and CDR2 is SASEGT. This CDR3 region has 14 residues. V gave up 11 bases and J gave up 4 bases; unmatched junction bases: 8. The CDR3 sequence is CAGSSGLAADTQYF. In DNA, the CDR3 is TGTGCCGGGTCCTCGGGACTAGCGGCAGATACGCAGTATTTT.

The rearrangement joins TRBV4-2 to TRBJ2-2; 12 nucleotides line up with TRBD2. This CDR3 has 17 amino acids. CDR1 is LGHNA and CDR2 is YNFKEQ in the germline V gene. J lost 6 bases, V lost 2 bases, and 7 bases had no gene match. The CDR3 DNA reads TGTGCCAGCAGCCAAAGTACTAGCGGGAGGCAAGCCGGGGAGCTGTTTTTT. Encoded protein: CASSQSTSGRQAGELFF.

This clone was counted between two and nine times. The rearrangement uses TRBV7-2 and TRBJ2-5, with 9 bases aligning to TRBD1. With 6 bases clipped from V and 1 base from J, the junction kept 12 bases outside the gene matches. Germline loops: CDR1 SGHTA, CDR2 FQGNSA. The CDR3 length is 17 residues. CDR3 bases: TGTGCCAGCAGTCTGCCACCTACAGGGGGCATCCAAGAGACCCAGTACTTC. Protein product: CASSLPPTGGIQETQYF.

This rearrangement joins TRBV25-1 to TRBJ1-1; possible D gene TRBD1, 6 bases. V was pared by 4 bases and J by 4 bases, with 13 bases between. This CDR3 spans 14 amino acids. Per the germline V gene, CDR1 is MGHDK and CDR2 is SYGVNS. The CDR3 region is CASSGTVYSTEAFF. The CDR3 nucleotides read TGTGCCAGCAGTGGGACAGTGTATAGCACTGAAGCTTTCTTT.

J is TRBJ2-1 and V is TRBV7-3, with 9 bases that match TRBD1. Losses at the gene ends were 2 bases for V and 4 bases for J; bases not matched to a gene: 3. CDR1 and CDR2 from the germline V gene are SGHTA and FQGTGA. The CDR3 length is 15 residues. The chain's CDR3 is CASSLGTGSYNEQFF. In nucleotides, the CDR3 is TGTGCCAGCAGCTTAGGGACAGGGAGTTACAATGAGCAGTTCTTC.

CDR3 sequence (DNA): TGTGCCAGCAGCTCCAGGGACGTTGGAGGCTACACCTTC. It translates to CASSSRDVGGYTF. V gene TRBV7-9 combines with J gene TRBJ1-2, with a tentative D call TRBD1 (5 bases). This CDR3 contains 13 residues. The V and J ends lost 4 bases and 8 bases respectively, with 14 bases between them. Germline values: CDR1 SEHNR, CDR2 FQNEAQ (reference sequence).

The chain uses TRBV20-1 and TRBJ1-6, with D hard to call. Germline-derived CDR1 and CDR2 are DFQATT and SNEGSKA (reference sequence). The CDR3 length is 11 residues. V lost 5 bases and J lost 14, with 13 bases in between. The CDR3 protein is CSAPLSGTLHF. In DNA form, the CDR3 reads TGCAGTGCTCCACTGTCCGGAACCCTCCACTTT.

The gene calls are TRBV7-6 and TRBJ2-3; a possible D gene is TRBD2 (5 bases). V was cut by 4 bases and J by 5 bases, with 16 bases left in between. The CDR3 is 15 residues long. Germline CDR1 SGHVS, CDR2 FNYEAQ. The CDR3 sequence: CASSSGWLAKDTQYF. CDR3 DNA: TGTGCCAGCAGCTCTGGTTGGCTAGCCAAAGATACGCAGTATTTT. Full variable domain (rest looked up from reference TRBV7-6 and TRBJ2-3): GAGVSQSPRYKVTKRGQDVALRCDPISGHVSLYWYRQALGQGPEFLTYFNYEAQQDKSGLPNDRFSAERPEGSISTLTIQRTEQRDSAMYRCASSSGWLAKDTQYFGPGTRLTVL.

The rearrangement links TRBV6-6 to TRBJ1-1; 9 bases are shared with TRBD1. The CDR3 totals 13 residues. V lost 6 bases to trimming and J lost 1 base; unmatched junction nucleotides: 0. Germline loops: CDR1 MNHNY, CDR2 SVGAGI (reference sequence). Here the CDR3 reads CASRDRGNTEAFF. In nucleotides, the CDR3 is TGTGCCAGCAGGGACAGGGGGAACACTGAAGCTTTCTTT.

J is TRBJ2-1 and V is TRBV9, with D hard to call. The CDR3 contains 12 residues. Germline V gene lookup returns CDR1 SGDLS and CDR2 YYNGEE. Between the trimmed V and J ends, which lost 2 bases and 6 bases, there was a span of 6 bases. Written as DNA, the CDR3 is TGTGCCAGCAGCGTTGCTGGCAATGAGCAGTTCTTC. It is translated as CASSVAGNEQFF.

The chain is built from TRBV29-1 and TRBJ1-1; the match to TRBD1 covers 10 bases. From germline, CDR1 is SQVTM and CDR2 ANQGSEA. This CDR3 comprises 13 residues. V trimming: 5 bases; J trimming: 6 bases; junction bases outside the gene matches: 6. The CDR3 region is CSVLGTGDAEAFF. The CDR3 DNA reads as TGCAGCGTTCTTGGGACAGGGGATGCTGAAGCTTTCTTT.

V usage is TRBV30 and J usage is TRBJ2-7; D possibly uses TRBD1 or TRBD2 (5 bases each). This CDR3 is built from 14 residues. From germline, CDR1 is GTSNPN and CDR2 SVGIG (reference sequence). Trimming cost V 0 bases and J 5 bases, with 14 bases left between them. The CDR3 DNA reads as TGTGCCTGGAGTGTAATTTGGGGGTCCGACGAGCAGTACTTC. It translates to CAWSVIWGSDEQYF.

The chain combines TRBV29-1 with TRBJ1-4; a weak D match, TRBD1 (5 bases). The V end lost 6 bases, the J end lost 7 bases, and 15 bases lay between the germline ends. Germline V gene sequence: CDR1 SQVTM, CDR2 ANQGSEA. The CDR3 has 13 residues. The DNA of the CDR3 is TGCAGCGTGAGGCAGGGAGTCGGTGAAAAACTGTTTTTT. Translated: CSVRQGVGEKLFF.

By share, this clone counts as large (0.1 to 1%). The chain combines TRBV2 with TRBJ2-3, with D perhaps TRBD2 (6 bases). There are 16 residues in the CDR3. Germline CDR1 SNHLY, CDR2 FYNNEI. Trimming took 6 bases from V and 0 from J, leaving 16 bases between them. The CDR3 reads CASSPAGFSSTDTQYF. In DNA, the CDR3 is TGTGCCAGCAGCCCCGCGGGGTTCTCTAGCACAGATACGCAGTATTTT.

This clone was picked up a small number of times. This chain connects TRBV30 to TRBJ2-7; 10 bases fit TRBD1. With 8 bases clipped from V and 5 bases from J, the junction kept 9 bases outside the gene matches. The germline gives CDR1 GTSNPN, CDR2 SVGIG (reference sequence). There are 13 residues in the CDR3. The CDR3 DNA reads as TGTGCCCTGGAGGGACAGGGGCAACACGAGCAGTACTTC. This codes for CALEGQGQHEQYF.

The V gene is TRBV11-2, the J gene TRBJ2-3, with D maybe TRBD2 (5 bases). The CDR3 has 12 amino acids. The V gene lost 8 bases and the J gene lost 8 bases, with 14 bases spanning the gap. CDR1 is SGHAT and CDR2 is FQNNGV in the germline V gene. The CDR3 sequence is CASGTGYGTQYF. The CDR3 DNA follows: TGTGCCAGCGGTACGGGATACGGTACGCAGTATTTT.

The J gene is TRBJ1-5, the V gene TRBV10-3; the D is unclear. The CDR3 is made up of 13 amino acids. V was pared by 0 bases and J by 7 bases, with 7 bases between. CDR1 is ENHRY, CDR2 SYGVKD, per germline. CDR3 bases: TGTGCCATCAGTGAGTCTTGGGTGCAGCCCCAGCATTTT. Translating gives CAISESWVQPQHF.

The chain couples TRBV30 to TRBJ2-7, with TRBD1 as a possible D gene (7 bases). Germline CDR1 reads GTSNPN; CDR2 reads SVGIG (reference sequence). The CDR3 length is 12 residues. V lost 4 bases and J 3 bases, leaving 10 bases between the germline ends. CDR3 in DNA: TGTGCCTGGAACCAGGGGGGCTACGAGCAGTACTTC. Its protein product is CAWNQGGYEQYF.

This chain links TRBV6-5 with TRBJ2-1; possible D gene TRBD2, 6 bases. CDR3 size: 14 residues. The germline V and J ends were trimmed by 7 bases and 5 bases, with 15 bases remaining between them. Germline V CDR1 and CDR2: MNHEY, SVGAGI. CDR3 nucleotide sequence: TGTGCCAGCAAAAATCCTGGCGGGAACAATGAGCAGTTCTTC. Its protein product is CASKNPGGNNEQFF.

This chain connects TRBV11-2 to TRBJ1-5; TRBD1 might be the D (6 bases). The CDR3 consists of 15 residues. Germline values: CDR1 SGHAT, CDR2 FQNNGV. Trimming shortened V by 5 bases and J by 6 bases, and 17 bases separated the two germline ends. CDR3 sequence reads: CASSAGGGGSQPQHF. For the CDR3, the DNA is TGTGCCAGCAGCGCCGGGGGAGGGGGTAGTCAGCCCCAGCATTTT.